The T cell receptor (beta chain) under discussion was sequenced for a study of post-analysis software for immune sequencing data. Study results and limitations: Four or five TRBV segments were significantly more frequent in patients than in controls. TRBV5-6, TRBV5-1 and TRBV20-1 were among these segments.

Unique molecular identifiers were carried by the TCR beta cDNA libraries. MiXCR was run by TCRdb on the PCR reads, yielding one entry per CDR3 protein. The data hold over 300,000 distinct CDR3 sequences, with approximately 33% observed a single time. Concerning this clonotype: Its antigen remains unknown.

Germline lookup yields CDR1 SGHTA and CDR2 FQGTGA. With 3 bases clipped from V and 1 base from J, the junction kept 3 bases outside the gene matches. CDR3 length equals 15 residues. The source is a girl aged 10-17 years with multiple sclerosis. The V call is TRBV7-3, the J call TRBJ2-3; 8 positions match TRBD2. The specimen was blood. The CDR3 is CASSLVSGGTDTQYF. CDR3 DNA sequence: TGTGCCAGCAGCTTGGTTAGCGGGGGCACAGATACGCAGTATTTT.